This T cell receptor (beta chain) was profiled in a study of T cells in localized non-small cell lung cancer. Findings and limits, study-wide: The study detected a median roughly 50 of the top 100 tumor clones in adjacent lung. In uninvolved adjacent lung, T cell clonality reached its highest value, exceeding tumor.

V was clipped by 4 bases and J by 6 bases; unmatched bases: 8. The germline V gene encodes CDR1 SGDLS and CDR2 YYNGEE. There are 14 residues in the CDR3. TCRdb's copy holds only in-frame clones and misses some; the assay was immunoSEQ multiplex PCR. This sample has tens of thousands of clones; 82% occur once, and the top ten carry approximately 15%. Details on this clone: Antigen: not known.

The chain uses TRBV9 and TRBJ1-2, with TRBD1 matching over 8 bases. The source material was peripheral blood, sampled before any cancer treatment. The sequence was collected from a male donor aged 60 or over with stage III squamous cell lung carcinoma. Here the CDR3 reads CASSPWTGQDGYTF. CDR3 DNA sequence: TGTGCCAGCAGCCCGTGGACAGGGCAGGATGGCTACACCTTC.